The 10 T cell receptor beta chains presented below share a single source sample, sequenced in a study of beta chain features in type 1 diabetes. Whole-study findings and limits: In all four CD4+ subsets, TCRB CDR3 length was significantly, moderately reduced in type 1 diabetes.

The isolated RNA, all of it, was reverse transcribed, so expressed TCRB transcripts were what got sequenced. Clones were sequenced by immunoSEQ multiplex PCR, and TCRdb holds only the in-frame ones, with some missing. The sample includes roughly 730,000 clones, around 15% seen only once; the top ten take roughly 0.022%. Their antigens remain unidentified. The sequencing sample was made of naive CD4+ T cells from blood. All receptors derive from a man younger than 35 with type 1 diabetes.

The chain employs TRBV18 and TRBJ1-4, with unresolved D. CDR3 length equals 15 residues. Germline lookup yields CDR1 KGHSH and CDR2 LQKENI. The V end lost 6 bases, the J end lost 6 bases, and 17 bases lay between the germline ends. CDR3 protein: CASSPSYPPDEKLFF. The CDR3, as DNA: TGTGCCAGCTCCCCCTCTTATCCTCCTGATGAAAAACTGTTTTTT. The variable domain in full, with the rest retrieved from reference TRBV18 and TRBJ1-4, is NAGVMQNPRHLVRRRGQEARLRCSPMKGHSHVYWYRQLPEEGLKFMVYLQKENIIDESGMPKERFSAEFPKEGPSILRIQQVVRGDSAAYFCASSPSYPPDEKLFFGSGTQLSVL.

This clone appeared a few times. The chain has TRBV5-1 and TRBJ2-5; perhaps TRBD1 as D (5 bases). CDR3 length: 14 residues. The V gene lost 4 bases and the J gene lost 1 base, with 11 bases spanning the gap. Germline V lookup: CDR1 SGHRS, CDR2 YFSETQ. The CDR3 region has the DNA TGCGCCAGCAGCACGACAGTCACCCAAGAGACCCAGTACTTC. Its protein product is CASSTTVTQETQYF.

This clone appeared a few times. The chain employs TRBV6-5 and TRBJ2-5; D is undetermined. The CDR3 runs to 13 residues. CDR1 is MNHEY and CDR2 is SVGAGI in the germline V gene. With 5 bases removed from V and 5 bases from J, the gap between germline ends came to 12 bases. The DNA for the CDR3 is TGTGCCAGCAGTACCGGGCCCGGGGAGACCCAGTACTTC. It specifies CASSTGPGETQYF.

V gene TRBV10-2 combines with J gene TRBJ1-1; possibly TRBD1 for D (5 bases). The CDR3 is 14 amino acids. The V and J ends lost 3 bases and 0 bases respectively, with 8 bases between them. Germline-derived CDR1 and CDR2 are WSHSY and SAAADI. The CDR3 sequence is CASSEWGVNTEAFF. The CDR3 nucleotides read TGCGCCAGCAGTGAATGGGGGGTGAACACTGAAGCTTTCTTT.

J is TRBJ2-5 and V is TRBV6-5, with D perhaps TRBD2 (6 bases). The CDR3 is 15 amino acids. CDR1 MNHEY and CDR2 SVGAGI come from the germline V gene. Trimming shortened V by 3 bases and J by 2 bases, and 13 bases separated the two germline ends. In DNA form, the CDR3 reads TGTGCCAGCAGTTATTACGCGGGGCGACAAGAGACCCAGTACTTC. Translated: CASSYYAGRQETQYF.

The chain combines TRBV25-1 with TRBJ1-4; 9 bases map to TRBD1. Germline-derived CDR1 and CDR2 are MGHDK and SYGVNS. This CDR3 spans 15 amino acids. After removal of 4 bases from V and 6 bases from J, the junction contained 6 bases not matched to a gene. The DNA for the CDR3 is TGTGCCAGCAGTGTATACGGGACAGGGCATGAAAAACTGTTTTTT. As protein: CASSVYGTGHEKLFF.

This clone was counted only a few times. A junction end diverges from the germline sequence, so it may reflect a read error. In the same sample, other DNA sequences code for this CDR3. J is TRBJ2-7 and V is TRBV7-9; D unresolved. This CDR3 comprises 15 residues. Germline V gene data show CDR1 as SEHNR and CDR2 as FQNEAQ (reference sequence). CDR3 in DNA: TGCGCCAGCAGCACCACAAGTGGGTTCTCCTACGAGCAGTACTTC. It is translated as CASSTTSGFSYEQYF.

The V call is TRBV18, the J call TRBJ1-1; D is unresolved. Trimming stripped 2 bases from V and 6 bases from J, with 10 bases between. The CDR3 sequence is 13 residues long. CDR1 is KGHSH and CDR2 is LQKENI in the germline V gene. This chain's CDR3 is CASSPFGDSEAFF. The DNA of the CDR3 is TGTGCCAGCTCACCATTCGGGGATTCTGAAGCTTTCTTT.

In its sample, this clone was seen a few times. The chain employs TRBV7-9 and TRBJ1-5, with 7 bases that match TRBD1. V shed 5 bases and J 3 bases; nucleotides not matched to a gene: 4. The CDR3 sequence is 14 residues long. Germline-derived CDR1 and CDR2 are SEHNR and FQNEAQ (reference sequence). The CDR3 protein is CASSPGQYNQPQHF. The CDR3 nucleotides read TGTGCCAGCAGCCCGGGACAGTACAATCAGCCCCAGCATTTT. Looking up the rest from reference TRBV7-9 and TRBJ1-5 gives the full variable domain: DTGVSQNPRHKITKRGQNVTFRCDPISEHNRLYWYRQTLGQGPEFLTYFQNEAQLEKSRLLSDRFSAERPKGSFSTLEIQRTEQGDSAMYLCASSPGQYNQPQHFGDGTRLSIL.

This chain connects TRBV4-1 to TRBJ1-6; possible D gene TRBD1, 5 bases. Trimming left V 2 bases short and J 10 bases short, with 12 bases between. CDR1 and CDR2 from the germline V gene are MGHRA and YSYEKL. The CDR3 loop spans 14 amino acids. This CDR3 reads CASSQSAGLSPLHF. CDR3 nucleotides: TGCGCCAGCAGCCAATCGGCAGGGTTGTCACCCCTCCACTTT.